A selection of T cell receptor beta chains follows, all from one sample in a study of blood T cell repertoires in COVID-19. Assay: immunoSEQ multiplex PCR; the TCRdb copy retains only in-frame clones and omits some. Found here are around 400,000 clones, around 83% of them singletons; the top ten hold about 4.9%. The sample taken for sequencing was PBMCs or T cells enriched from blood (not recorded which). The receptors originated from a woman in her fifties or sixties who had recovered from COVID-19. CDR3s leave out the opening cysteine and the closing phenylalanine or tryptophan.

TRBV4-2	TRBJ2-7	ASSQGGGNSYEQY
TRBV6-9	TRBJ2-1	ASSSIPDSGNEQF
TRBV6-5	TRBJ1-1	ASSYSSTPNTEAF
TRBV4-1	TRBJ2-3	ASSQEGPHRRTDTQY
TRBV7-2	TRBJ2-3	ASSLTGGPTDTQY
TRBV5-1	TRBJ2-6	ASSATVSGANVLT
TRBV7-9	TRBJ2-3	ASSLPASGRAVVADTQY
TRBV29-1	TRBJ1-1	SVAGVTEAF
TRBV30	TRBJ2-2	AWSVMNRNTGELF
TRBV5-1	TRBJ2-3	ASSFHGKTTDTQY
TRBV19	TRBJ1-5	ASSIHPTGGAVGQPQH
TRBV9	TRBJ2-1	ASSAELAFTPNEQF
TRBV11-3	TRBJ2-7	ASGRDYEQY
TRBV2	TRBJ1-2	ASSDVGSGKLYGYT